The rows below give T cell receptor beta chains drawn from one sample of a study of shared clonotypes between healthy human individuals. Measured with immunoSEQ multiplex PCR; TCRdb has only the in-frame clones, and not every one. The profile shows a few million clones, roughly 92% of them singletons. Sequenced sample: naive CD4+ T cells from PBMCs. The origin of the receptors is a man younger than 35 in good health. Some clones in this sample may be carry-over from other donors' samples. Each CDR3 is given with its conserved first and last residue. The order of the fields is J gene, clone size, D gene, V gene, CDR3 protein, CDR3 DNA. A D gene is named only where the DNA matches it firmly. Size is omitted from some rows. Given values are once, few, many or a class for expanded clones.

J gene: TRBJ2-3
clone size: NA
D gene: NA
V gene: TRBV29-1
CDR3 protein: CSVRGSLTDTQYF
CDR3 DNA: TGCAGCGTGCGGGGTAGCCTCACAGATACGCAGTATTTT

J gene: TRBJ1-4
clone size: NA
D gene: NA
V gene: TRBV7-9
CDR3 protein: CASSLDLGNEKLFF
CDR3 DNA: TGTGCCAGCAGCCTAGACCTGGGTAATGAAAAACTGTTTTTT

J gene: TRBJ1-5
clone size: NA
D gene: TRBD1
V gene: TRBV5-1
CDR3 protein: CASREAGGANQPQHF
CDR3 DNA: TGCGCCAGCCGAGAAGCAGGGGGCGCGAATCAGCCCCAGCATTTT

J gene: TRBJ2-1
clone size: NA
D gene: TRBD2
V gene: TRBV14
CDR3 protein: CASSHRIQIAGYSSYNEQFF
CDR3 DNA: TGTGCCAGCAGCCACAGGATACAAATAGCGGGATATAGCTCCTACAATGAGCAGTTCTTC

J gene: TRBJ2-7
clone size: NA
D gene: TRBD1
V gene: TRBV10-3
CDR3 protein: CAIRSAGQGNRYEQYF
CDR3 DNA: TGTGCCATCAGGTCTGCCGGACAGGGCAACCGCTACGAGCAGTACTTC

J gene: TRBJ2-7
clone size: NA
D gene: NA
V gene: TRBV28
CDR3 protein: CASSLLASEQYF
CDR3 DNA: TGTGCCAGCAGTTTACTAGCCTCCGAGCAGTACTTC

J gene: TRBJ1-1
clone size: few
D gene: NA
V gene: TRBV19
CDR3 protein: CASSISSHRQLNTEAFF
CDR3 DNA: TGTGCCAGTAGTATATCTTCCCACAGACAGCTGAACACTGAAGCTTTCTTT

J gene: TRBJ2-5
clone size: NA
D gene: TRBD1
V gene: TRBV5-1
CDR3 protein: CASSSRQGSQETQYF
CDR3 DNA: TGCGCCAGCAGCTCCCGACAGGGGAGCCAAGAGACCCAGTACTTC

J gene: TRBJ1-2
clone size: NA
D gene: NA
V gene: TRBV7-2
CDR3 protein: CASSPGMNNYGYTF
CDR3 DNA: TGTGCCAGCAGCCCTGGGATGAATAACTATGGCTACACCTTC

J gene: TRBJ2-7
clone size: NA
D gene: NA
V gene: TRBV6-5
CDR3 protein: CASRRRQIGEQYF
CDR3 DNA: TGTGCCAGCAGGAGGAGACAGATCGGGGAGCAGTACTTC

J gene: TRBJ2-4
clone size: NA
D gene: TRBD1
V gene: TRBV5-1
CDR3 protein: CASSLFGTGVAKNIQYF
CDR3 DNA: TGCGCCAGCAGCTTGTTCGGGACAGGGGTAGCCAAAAACATTCAGTACTTC

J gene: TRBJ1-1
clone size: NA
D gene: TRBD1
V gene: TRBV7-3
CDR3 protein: CASSLGQRNTEAFF
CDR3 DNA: TGTGCCAGCAGCTTGGGACAGAGGAACACTGAAGCTTTCTTT

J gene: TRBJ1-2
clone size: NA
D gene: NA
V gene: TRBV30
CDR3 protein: CAWSRANYGYTF
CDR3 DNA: TGTGCCTGGTCCAGAGCTAACTATGGCTACACCTTC

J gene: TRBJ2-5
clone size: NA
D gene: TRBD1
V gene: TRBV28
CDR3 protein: CASSRPGGAGETQYF
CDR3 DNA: TGTGCCAGCAGTAGGCCAGGGGGCGCGGGGGAGACCCAGTACTTC

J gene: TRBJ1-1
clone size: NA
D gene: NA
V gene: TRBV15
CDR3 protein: CATSRVYKNTEAFF
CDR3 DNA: TGTGCCACCAGCAGAGTTTATAAGAACACTGAAGCTTTCTTT

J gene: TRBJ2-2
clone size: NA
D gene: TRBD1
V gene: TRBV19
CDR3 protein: CASSSRGQGNTGELFF
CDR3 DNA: TGTGCCAGTAGTTCCAGGGGGCAGGGAAATACCGGGGAGCTGTTTTTT

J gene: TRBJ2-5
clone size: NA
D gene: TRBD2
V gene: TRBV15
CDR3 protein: CATSRVASGRGETQYF
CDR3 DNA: TGTGCCACCAGCAGAGTGGCTAGCGGTAGGGGAGAGACCCAGTACTTC

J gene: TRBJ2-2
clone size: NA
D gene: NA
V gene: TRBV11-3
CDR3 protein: CASSLSNIITGELFF
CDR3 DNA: TGTGCCAGCAGCTTATCGAACATAATCACCGGGGAGCTGTTTTTT

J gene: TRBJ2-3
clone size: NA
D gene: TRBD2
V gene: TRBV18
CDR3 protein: CASSPKLAGSDTQYF
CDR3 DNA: TGTGCCAGCTCACCGAAACTAGCGGGCTCAGATACGCAGTATTTT

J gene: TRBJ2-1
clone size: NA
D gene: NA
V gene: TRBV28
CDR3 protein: CASSILDREQFF
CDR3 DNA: TGTGCCAGCTCCATCCTAGATAGAGAGCAGTTCTTC

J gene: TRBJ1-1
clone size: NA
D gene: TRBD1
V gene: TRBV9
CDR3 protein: CASSVAWTGNTEAFF
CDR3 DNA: TGTGCCAGCAGCGTAGCGTGGACAGGGAACACTGAAGCTTTCTTT

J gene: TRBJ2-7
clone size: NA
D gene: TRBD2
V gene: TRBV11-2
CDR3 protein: CASSLESGRVEQYF
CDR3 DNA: TGTGCCAGCAGCTTAGAGAGCGGGAGGGTCGAGCAGTACTTC

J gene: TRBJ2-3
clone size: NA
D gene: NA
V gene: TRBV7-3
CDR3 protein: CASSPSAWGPTDTQYF
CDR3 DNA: TGTGCCAGCAGCCCTAGCGCCTGGGGGCCAACAGATACGCAGTATTTT

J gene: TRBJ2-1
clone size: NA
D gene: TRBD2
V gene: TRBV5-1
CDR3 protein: CASSHSGSDNEQFF
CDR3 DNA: TGCGCCAGCAGTCATAGCGGGAGCGACAATGAGCAGTTCTTC

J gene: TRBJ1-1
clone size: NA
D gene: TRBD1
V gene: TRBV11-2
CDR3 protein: CASSFYDRVNTEAFF
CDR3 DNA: TGTGCCAGCAGCTTTTATGACAGGGTGAACACTGAAGCTTTCTTT

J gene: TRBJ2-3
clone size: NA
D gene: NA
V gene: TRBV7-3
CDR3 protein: CASSLMAGPGPDTQYF
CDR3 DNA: TGTGCCAGCAGCTTAATGGCAGGGCCGGGGCCAGATACGCAGTATTTT

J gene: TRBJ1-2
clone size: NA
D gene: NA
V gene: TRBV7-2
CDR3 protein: CASSPRANYGYTF
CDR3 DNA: TGTGCCAGCAGCCCGCGAGCTAACTATGGCTACACCTTC

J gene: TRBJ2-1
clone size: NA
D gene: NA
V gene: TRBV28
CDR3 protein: CASSLTRGGGHNEQFF
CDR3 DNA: TGTGCCAGCAGTTTAACAAGGGGGGGAGGTCATAATGAGCAGTTCTTC

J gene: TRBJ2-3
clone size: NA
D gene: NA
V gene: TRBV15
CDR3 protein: CATSRGGRLGRGDTDTQYF
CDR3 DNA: TGTGCCACCAGCAGAGGCGGCCGTCTGGGTAGAGGGGATACAGATACGCAGTATTTT

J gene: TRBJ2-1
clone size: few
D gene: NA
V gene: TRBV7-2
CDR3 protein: CASSWTPYNEQFF
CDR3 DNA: TGTGCCAGCAGCTGGACTCCCTACAATGAGCAGTTCTTC

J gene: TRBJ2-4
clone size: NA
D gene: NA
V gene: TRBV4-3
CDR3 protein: CASSQDPRGGRNIQYF
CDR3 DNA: TGCGCCAGCAGCCAAGATCCGAGAGGGGGTAGGAACATTCAGTACTTC

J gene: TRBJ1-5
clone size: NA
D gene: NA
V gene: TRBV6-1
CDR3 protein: CASSVPGTPRGYSNQPQHF
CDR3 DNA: TGTGCCAGCAGTGTGCCAGGGACCCCAAGGGGTTATAGCAATCAGCCCCAGCATTTT

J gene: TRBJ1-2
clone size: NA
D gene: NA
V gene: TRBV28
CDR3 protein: CASSFLHTIRTAHYGYTF
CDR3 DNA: TGTGCCAGCAGTTTCCTACACACTATTAGGACAGCTCACTATGGCTACACCTTC

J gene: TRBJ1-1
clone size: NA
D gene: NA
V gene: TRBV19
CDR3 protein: CASSYQGYTEAFF
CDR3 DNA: TGTGCCAGTAGTTACCAGGGTTACACTGAAGCTTTCTTT

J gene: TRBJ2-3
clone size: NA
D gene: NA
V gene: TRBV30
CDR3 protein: CAWSFPPDTQYF
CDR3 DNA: TGTGCCTGGAGTTTCCCTCCCGATACGCAGTATTTT

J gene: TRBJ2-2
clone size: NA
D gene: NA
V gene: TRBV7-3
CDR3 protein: CASRSTQGTGELFF
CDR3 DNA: TGTGCCAGCAGATCAACACAGGGAACCGGGGAGCTGTTTTTT

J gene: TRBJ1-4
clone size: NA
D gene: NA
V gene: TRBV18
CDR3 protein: CASSPPTAEKLFF
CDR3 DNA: TGTGCCAGCTCACCCCCGACGGCTGAAAAACTGTTTTTT

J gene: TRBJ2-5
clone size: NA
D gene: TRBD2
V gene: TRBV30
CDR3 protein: CAWTPKGLAGRQTQYF
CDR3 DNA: TGTGCCTGGACTCCTAAAGGACTAGCGGGAAGGCAGACCCAGTACTTC

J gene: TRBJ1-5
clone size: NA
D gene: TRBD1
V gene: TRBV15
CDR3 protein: CATSSETGETQPQHF
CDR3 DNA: TGTGCCACCAGCAGCGAGACAGGGGAGACTCAGCCCCAGCATTTT

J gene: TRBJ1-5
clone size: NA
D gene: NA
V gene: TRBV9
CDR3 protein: CASSVDGEQPQHF
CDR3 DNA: TGTGCCAGCAGCGTAGATGGGGAGCAGCCCCAGCATTTT

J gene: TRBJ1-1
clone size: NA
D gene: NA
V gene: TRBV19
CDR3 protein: CASSMFQGPGTTEAFF
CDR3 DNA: TGTGCCAGTAGTATGTTTCAGGGCCCCGGGACCACTGAAGCTTTCTTT

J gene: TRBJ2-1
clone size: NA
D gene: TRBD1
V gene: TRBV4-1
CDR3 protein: CASSQVWFTGQGTNEQFF
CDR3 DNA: TGCGCCAGCAGCCAAGTTTGGTTTACGGGACAGGGAACAAACGAGCAGTTCTTC

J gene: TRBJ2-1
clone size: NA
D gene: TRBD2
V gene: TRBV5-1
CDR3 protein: CASSLQRGTSGAYHEQFF
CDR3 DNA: TGCGCCAGCAGCTTGCAACGGGGGACTAGCGGGGCATACCATGAGCAGTTCTTC

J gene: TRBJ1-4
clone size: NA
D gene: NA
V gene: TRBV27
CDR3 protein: CASSPKIRTALGEKLFF
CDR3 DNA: TGTGCCAGCAGTCCCAAAATCAGGACAGCATTGGGTGAAAAACTGTTTTTT

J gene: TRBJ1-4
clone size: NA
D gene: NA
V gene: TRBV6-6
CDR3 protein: CASSYRQNNEKLFF
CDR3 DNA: TGTGCCAGCAGTTACCGACAGAACAATGAAAAACTGTTTTTT

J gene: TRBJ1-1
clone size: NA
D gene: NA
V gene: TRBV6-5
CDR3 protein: CASSYSRDTEAFF
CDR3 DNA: TGTGCCAGCAGTTACTCTAGGGACACTGAAGCTTTCTTT

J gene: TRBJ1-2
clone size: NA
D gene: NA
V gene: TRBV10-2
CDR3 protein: CASSDTQGDYGYTF
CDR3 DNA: TGCGCCAGCAGTGATACACAGGGTGACTATGGCTACACCTTC

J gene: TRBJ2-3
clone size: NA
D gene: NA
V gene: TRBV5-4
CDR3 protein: CASSSVWAGTDTQYF
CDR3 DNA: TGTGCCAGCAGCTCCGTTTGGGCAGGAACAGATACGCAGTATTTT

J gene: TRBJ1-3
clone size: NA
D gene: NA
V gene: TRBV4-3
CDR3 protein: CASSHTGDWGNTIYF
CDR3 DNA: TGCGCCAGCAGCCACACAGGAGACTGGGGAAACACCATATATTTT

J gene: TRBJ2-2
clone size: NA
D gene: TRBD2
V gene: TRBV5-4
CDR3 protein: CASSRVSAGVGGELFF
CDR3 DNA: TGTGCCAGCAGCCGCGTATCAGCGGGAGTGGGCGGGGAGCTGTTTTTT

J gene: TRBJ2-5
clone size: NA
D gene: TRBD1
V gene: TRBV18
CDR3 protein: CASSPLTGPGETQYF
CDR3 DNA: TGTGCCAGCTCACCGCTGACAGGGCCGGGGGAGACCCAGTACTTC

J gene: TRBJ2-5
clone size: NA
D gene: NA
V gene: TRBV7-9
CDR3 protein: CASSSMRETQYF
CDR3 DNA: TGTGCCAGTTCGAGCATGCGGGAGACCCAGTACTTC

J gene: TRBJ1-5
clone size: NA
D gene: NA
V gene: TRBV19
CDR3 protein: CASSIGSSQHF
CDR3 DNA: TGTGCCAGTAGTATAGGAAGTTCACAGCATTTT

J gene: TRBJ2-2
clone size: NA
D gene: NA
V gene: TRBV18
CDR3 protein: CASSPPAATTNTGELFF
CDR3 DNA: TGTGCCAGCTCACCACCGGCGGCCACTACGAACACCGGGGAGCTGTTTTTT

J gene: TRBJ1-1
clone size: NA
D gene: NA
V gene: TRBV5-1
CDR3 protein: CASSSLAFGNTEAFF
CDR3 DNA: TGCGCCAGCAGCTCCTTAGCCTTCGGGAACACTGAAGCTTTCTTT